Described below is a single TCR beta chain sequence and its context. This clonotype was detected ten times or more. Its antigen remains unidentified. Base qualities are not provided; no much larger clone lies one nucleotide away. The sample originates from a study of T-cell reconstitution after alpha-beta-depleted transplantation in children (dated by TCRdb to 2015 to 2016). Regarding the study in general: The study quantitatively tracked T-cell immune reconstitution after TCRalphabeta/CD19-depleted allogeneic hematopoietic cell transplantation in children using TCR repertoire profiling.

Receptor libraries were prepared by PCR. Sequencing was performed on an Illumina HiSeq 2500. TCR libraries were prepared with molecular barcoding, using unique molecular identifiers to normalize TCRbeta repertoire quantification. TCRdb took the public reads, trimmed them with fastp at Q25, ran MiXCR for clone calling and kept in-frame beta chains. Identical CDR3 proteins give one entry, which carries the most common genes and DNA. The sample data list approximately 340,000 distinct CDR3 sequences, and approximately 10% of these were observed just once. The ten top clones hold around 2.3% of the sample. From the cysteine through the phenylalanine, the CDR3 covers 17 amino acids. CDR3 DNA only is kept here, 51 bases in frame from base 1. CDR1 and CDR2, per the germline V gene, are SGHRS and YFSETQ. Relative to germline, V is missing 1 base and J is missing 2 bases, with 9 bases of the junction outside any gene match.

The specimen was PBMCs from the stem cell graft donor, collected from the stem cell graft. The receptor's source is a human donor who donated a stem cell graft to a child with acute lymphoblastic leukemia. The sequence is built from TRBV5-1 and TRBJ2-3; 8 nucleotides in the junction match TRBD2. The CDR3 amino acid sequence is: CASSLIASTSVTDTQYF. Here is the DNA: TGCGCCAGCAGCTTGATAGCATCGACTAGCGTCACAGATACGCAGTATTTT.